This entry is about one TCR beta chain. Its cognate antigen is unknown. Profiled with immunoSEQ multiplex PCR; TCRdb holds only in-frame clones, not every one. The sample shows 2,100,000 or so clones, around 95% of them seen only once. These data come from a study of shared clonotypes between healthy human individuals. Across the whole study: Every donor yielded three CD4 naive, three CD4 memory, two CD8 naive and one CD8 memory plate. Study conclusions and caveats: It was anticipated that sequencing depth would influence how many clonotypes donors shared. Naive subsets generally had larger estimated richness than memory subsets.

The CDR3 consists of 14 residues. Germline V gene data show CDR1 as SNHLY and CDR2 as FYNNEI. V was trimmed by 4 bases and J by 6 bases, leaving 16 bases between them. The specimen sequenced was naive CD4+ T cells sorted from blood. The subset is: CD45RA+ positively selected. The chain links TRBV2 to TRBJ2-7; possible D gene TRBD2, 6 bases. The receptor comes from a man between 18 and 29 years old in good health. CDR3 sequence reads: CASSGGRDSGEQYF. CDR3 coding DNA: TGTGCCAGCAGTGGCGGCAGGGACTCGGGCGAGCAGTACTTC. The complete variable domain, with remaining parts taken from reference TRBV2 and TRBJ2-7, reads EPEVTQTPSHQVTQMGQEVILRCVPISNHLYFYWYRQILGQKVEFLVSFYNNEISEKSEIFDDQFSVERPDGSNFTLKIRSTKLEDSAMYFCASSGGRDSGEQYFGPGTRLTVT.